The source of this TCR beta chain is a study of regulatory and conventional T cells in RAG deficiency. Overall study results and limits: Omenn patients showed >85% Treg-Tconv overlap and shorter CDR3 lengths. In Omenn syndrome, sorted "Tregs" may be peripherally activated cells. Other subsets showed approximately 10-fold reductions, but Treg unique TCR beta sequences fell roughly 93-fold in these patients. Shannon entropy fell and Simpson indices rose in RAG-deficient patients.

This CDR3 region has 15 residues. Germline V gives CDR1 LNHDA, CDR2 SQIVND (reference sequence). The junction had 10 bases not matched to a gene; V was cut back by 4 bases and J by 7 bases. Blood CD4+ CD25-high CD127-low regulatory T cells supplied the genomic DNA template. Comments on this clone: What it recognizes is unknown.

Clones were sequenced by immunoSEQ multiplex PCR, and TCRdb holds only the in-frame ones, with some missing. Among about 8,000 clones listed, approximately 93% were seen once. These same data were also listed under a study on regulatory T cells. Turning to that study: Primers: 52 TRBV forward and 13 TRBJ reverse.

The origin of this receptor is a human donor in good health. The sample consisted of CD127- CD25+ CD4+ Tregs sorted from blood. This chain connects TRBV19 to TRBJ1-2, with 9 nucleotides matching TRBD1. The DNA for the CDR3 is TGTGCCAGTAGTAACCGGGACAGGGTATTTGGTGGCTACACCTTC. Its protein product is CASSNRDRVFGGYTF.